This T cell receptor beta chain was captured by sequencing in a study of PD-1 blockade in mismatch repair-deficient tumors. Produced via immunoSEQ multiplex PCR; TCRdb's table is partial and in-frame only. The sample carries some 14,000 clones, roughly 84% recorded once. From germline, CDR1 is SGHTA and CDR2 FQGNSA. Trimming took off 4 bases at V and 8 bases at J, with 5 bases between the two ends. There are 11 residues in the CDR3. Time point specified: approximately ten-day in vitro stimulation with candidate neoantigen peptide 4. A word on this clone: Its antigen remains unidentified.

The receptor comes from an adult with mismatch repair-deficient cancer. The sequenced sample was cells cultured in vitro, obtained from a patient treated with pembrolizumab. The gene calls are TRBV7-2 and TRBJ1-4; D uncertain. The CDR3 coding sequence is TGTGCCAGCAGCTCCCACGAAAAACTGTTTTTT. It yields the protein CASSSHEKLFF. Full variable domain (missing parts from reference TRBV7-2 and TRBJ1-4): GAGVSQSPSNKVTEKGKDVELRCDPISGHTALYWYRQSLGQGLEFLIYFQGNSAPDKSGLPSDRFSAERTGGSVSTLTIQRTQQEDSAVYLCASSSHEKLFFGSGTQLSVL.